This TCR beta chain was obtained from a study of blood T cell repertoires in COVID-19. Across the study: Samples representing acute and convalescent COVID-19 were sourced from the United States, Italy and Spain. Sources were T cells, B-cell-depleted T cells, or PBMCs; the material itself was cDNA or gDNA.

The authors' processing: Amplified reference gene primers provided the basis for estimating nucleated cell counts. TCRdb's table, derived via immunoSEQ multiplex PCR, lists solely in-frame clones and lacks some. V, J and clone size are taken as reported in that table, and D and trimming were inferred from the DNA itself. The table lists around 170,000 clones, roughly 70% of them singletons. V was clipped by 2 bases and J by 1 base, with 12 bases between them. CDR3 length equals 16 residues. The germline gives CDR1 SGHAT, CDR2 FQNNGV. This clone was detected once. Sequenced sample: peripheral blood. The TCR was taken from a woman of 80 years or more with acute or convalescent COVID-19. V usage is TRBV11-2 and J usage is TRBJ1-5; tentative D call: TRBD1 (5 bases). CDR3 DNA sequence: TGTGCCAGCAGCTTAACCTCAGGGTCGAGCAATCAGCCCCAGCATTTT. It is translated as CASSLTSGSSNQPQHF.